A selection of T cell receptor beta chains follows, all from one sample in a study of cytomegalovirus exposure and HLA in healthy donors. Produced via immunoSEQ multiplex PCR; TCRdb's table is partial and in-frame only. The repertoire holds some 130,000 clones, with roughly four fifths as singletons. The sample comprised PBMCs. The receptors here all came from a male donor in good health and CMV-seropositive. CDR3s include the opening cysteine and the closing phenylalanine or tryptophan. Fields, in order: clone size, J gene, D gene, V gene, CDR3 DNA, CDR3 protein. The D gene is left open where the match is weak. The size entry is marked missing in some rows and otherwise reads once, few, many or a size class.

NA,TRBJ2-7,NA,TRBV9,TGTGCCAGCAGCCTGGCGGGGTCAGTCTACGAGCAGTACTTC,CASSLAGSVYEQYF
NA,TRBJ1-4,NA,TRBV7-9,TGTGCCAGCAGCTTGCGGGGGACTAATGAAAAACTGTTTTTT,CASSLRGTNEKLFF
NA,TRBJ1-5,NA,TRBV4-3,TGCGCCAGCAGCCAAGATCTCGACTATAGCAATCAGCCCCAGCATTTT,CASSQDLDYSNQPQHF
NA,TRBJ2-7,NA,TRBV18,TGTGCCAGCTCGCAGAACAGGGATTCCTACGAGCAGTACTTC,CASSQNRDSYEQYF
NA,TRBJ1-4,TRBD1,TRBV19,TGTGCCAGTAGTTCTGGGACAGGGCTTAATGAAAAACTGTTTTTT,CASSSGTGLNEKLFF
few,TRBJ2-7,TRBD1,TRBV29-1,TGCAGCGCCCGGGACAGTCCCTACGAGCAGTACTTC,CSARDSPYEQYF
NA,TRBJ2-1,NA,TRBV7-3,TGTGCCAGCAGCTTAGTCCCGGAGAGCAATGAGCAGTTCTTC,CASSLVPESNEQFF
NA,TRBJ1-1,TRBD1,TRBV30,TGTGCCTGGACCCCCGGGACAGGGGTCACTGAAGCTTTCTTT,CAWTPGTGVTEAFF
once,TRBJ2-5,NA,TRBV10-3,TGTGCCATCAGGCGGGACAGTGAAGAGACCCAGTACTTC,CAIRRDSEETQYF
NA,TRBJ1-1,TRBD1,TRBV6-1,TGTGCCAGCAGCCCGGACAGGGGGCTTTACACTGAAGCTTTCTTT,CASSPDRGLYTEAFF
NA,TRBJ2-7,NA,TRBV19,TGTGCCAGTAGGTTCCCTGTCCCCCCCTACGAGCAGTACTTC,CASRFPVPPYEQYF
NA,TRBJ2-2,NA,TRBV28,TGTGCCAGCAGTCCTTCCAGAGGACTAACCGGGGAGCTGTTTTTT,CASSPSRGLTGELFF
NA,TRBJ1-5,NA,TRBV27,TGTGCCAGCAGTCCCAGGACATCGGATCAGCCCCAGCATTTT,CASSPRTSDQPQHF
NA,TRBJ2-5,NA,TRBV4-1,TGCGCCAGCAGCCAAGAAAGGTCGGGAGTACCTGGGGACCAAGAGACCCAGTACTTC,CASSQERSGVPGDQETQYF
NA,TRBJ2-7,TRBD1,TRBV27,TGTGCCAGCAGTTTACCCGGGACAGCTCGGTACGAGCAGTACTTC,CASSLPGTARYEQYF
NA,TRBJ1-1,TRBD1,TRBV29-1,TGCAGCGCGGGACAGGGCACTGAAGCTTTCTTT,CSAGQGTEAFF
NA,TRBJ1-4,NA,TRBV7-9,TGTGCCAGCAGCTTAGAGTTCGGTAGGGGGAATGAAAAACTGTTTTTT,CASSLEFGRGNEKLFF
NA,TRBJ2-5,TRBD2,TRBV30,TGTGCCTGGAGTGGACTAGCAGAGACCCAGTACTTC,CAWSGLAETQYF
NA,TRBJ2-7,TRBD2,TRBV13,TGTGCCAGCAGCTCCCTGGCGGGAGTGAAGTACTTC,CASSSLAGVKYF
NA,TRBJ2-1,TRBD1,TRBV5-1,TGCGCCAGCAGCATCGGACAGGGGGCTTACTATGAGCAGTTCTTC,CASSIGQGAYYEQFF
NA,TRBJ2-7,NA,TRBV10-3,TGTGCCATCAGTGTCCTAGCCGGCGAGCAGTACTTC,CAISVLAGEQYF
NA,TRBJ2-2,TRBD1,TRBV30,TGTGCCTGGAGTGTGACAGGGGGGACCGGGGAGCTGTTTTTT,CAWSVTGGTGELFF
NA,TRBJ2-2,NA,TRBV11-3,TGTGCCAGCAGCTTAGATCAGGTCTCGCCGGGAGTTTTT,CASSLDQVSPGVF
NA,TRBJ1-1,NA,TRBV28,TGTGCCAGCAGTATCACGCCTAGCGGGACTGAAGCTTTCTTT,CASSITPSGTEAFF
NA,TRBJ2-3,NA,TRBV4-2,TGTGCCAGCAGCCAAGATTTCCTAGCGATTCGCACAGATACGCAGTATTTT,CASSQDFLAIRTDTQYF
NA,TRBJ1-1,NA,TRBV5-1,TGCGCCAGCAGCTCCCGGGAGGCGGGGACTGAAGCTTTCTTT,CASSSREAGTEAFF
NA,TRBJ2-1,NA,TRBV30,TGTGCCTCAAACCCGTTTGAGACTCACGGGTTCTTC,CASNPFETHGFF
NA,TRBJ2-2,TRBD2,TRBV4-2,TGTGCCAGCAGCCAGTCGGCCATTGGAGGGAGGGCCGGGGAGCTGTTTTTT,CASSQSAIGGRAGELFF
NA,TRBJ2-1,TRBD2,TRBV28,TGTGCCAGCCCCACCCCTAGCGGACTACACAATGAGCAGTTCTTC,CASPTPSGLHNEQFF
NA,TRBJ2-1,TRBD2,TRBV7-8,TGTGCCAGCAGGAAAATTGGCCCTAGCGGGTACAATGAGCAGTTCTTC,CASRKIGPSGYNEQFF
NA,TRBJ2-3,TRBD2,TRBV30,TGTGCCTGGAGTGTAGGGCGGGAGGGCACAGATACGCAGTATTTT,CAWSVGREGTDTQYF
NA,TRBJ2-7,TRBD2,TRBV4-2,TGTGCCAGCATGCGGGGACTAGCGGGAGGCTACGAGCAGTACTTC,CASMRGLAGGYEQYF
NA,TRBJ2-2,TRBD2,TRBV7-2,TGTGCCAGCAGCTTTTCGGGGGGCACCGGGGAGCTGTTTTTT,CASSFSGGTGELFF
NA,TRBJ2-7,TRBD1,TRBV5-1,TGCGCCAGCAGCCCTAGCGCGGGACAGGTCTACGAGCAGTACTTC,CASSPSAGQVYEQYF
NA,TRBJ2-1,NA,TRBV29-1,TGCAGCGTTGAGTCTGCAGTCTACAATGAGCAGTTCTTC,CSVESAVYNEQFF
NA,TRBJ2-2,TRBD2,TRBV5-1,TGCGCCAGCAGCTCCTCTAGCGGCAACACCGGGGAGCTGTTTTTT,CASSSSSGNTGELFF
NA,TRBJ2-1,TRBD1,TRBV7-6,TGTGCCAGCAGCTTAGAGGCGACAGGGGTTAAGTTCTTC,CASSLEATGVKFF
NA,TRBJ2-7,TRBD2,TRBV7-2,TGTGCCAGCAGCCCCGGACTAGCGGCCGCCTACGAGCAGTACTTC,CASSPGLAAAYEQYF
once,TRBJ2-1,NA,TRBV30,TGTGCCTGGACGGCGGGGTATTACAATGAGCAGTTCTTC,CAWTAGYYNEQFF
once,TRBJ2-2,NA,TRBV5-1,TGCGCCAGCAGCATCGCTGGGACAACGAACACCGGGGAGCTGTTTTTT,CASSIAGTTNTGELFF
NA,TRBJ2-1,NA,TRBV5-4,TGTGCCAGCAGCTTGGTCGCGAACGTCGCGGACAATGAGCAGTTCTTC,CASSLVANVADNEQFF
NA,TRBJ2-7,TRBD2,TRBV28,TGTGCCAGCAGGGCGGGAGGACCCACCTACGAGCAGTACTTC,CASRAGGPTYEQYF
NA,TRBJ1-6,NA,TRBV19,TGTGCCAGTAGTATAACCAGTTATTCACCCCTCCACTTT,CASSITSYSPLHF
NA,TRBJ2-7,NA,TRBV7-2,TGTGCCAGCAGCTCCTCACGGCCCGGGGAGCAGTACTTC,CASSSSRPGEQYF
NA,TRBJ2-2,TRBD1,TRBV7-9,TGTTCCAGCAGCCCAGGGCAGGGGGCACCCGGGGAGCTGTTTTTT,CSSSPGQGAPGELFF
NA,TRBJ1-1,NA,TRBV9,TGTGCCAGCAGCGCCTCACAAAACACTGAAGCTTTCTTT,CASSASQNTEAFF
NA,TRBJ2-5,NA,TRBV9,TGTGCCAGCAGCGTCCAGGGTGGGGAGACCCAGTACTTC,CASSVQGGETQYF
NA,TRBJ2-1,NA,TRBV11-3,TGTGCCAGCAGCTTCGGGAGCCCCTACAATGAGCAGTTCTTC,CASSFGSPYNEQFF
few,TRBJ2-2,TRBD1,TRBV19,TGTGCCAGTAGTACCGGCACGGGACAGGGAACGAACACCGGGGAGCTGTTTTTT,CASSTGTGQGTNTGELFF
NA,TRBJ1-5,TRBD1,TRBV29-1,TGCAGCGTATGGGACAGGGATCAGCCCCAGCATTTT,CSVWDRDQPQHF
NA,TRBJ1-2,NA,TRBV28,TGTGCCAGCAGTCCACCCGGGACAACAAACTATGGCTACACCTTC,CASSPPGTTNYGYTF
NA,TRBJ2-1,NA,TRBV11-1,TGTGCCAGCAGCGCTGCAGGGGAATACTACAATGAGCAGTTCTTC,CASSAAGEYYNEQFF